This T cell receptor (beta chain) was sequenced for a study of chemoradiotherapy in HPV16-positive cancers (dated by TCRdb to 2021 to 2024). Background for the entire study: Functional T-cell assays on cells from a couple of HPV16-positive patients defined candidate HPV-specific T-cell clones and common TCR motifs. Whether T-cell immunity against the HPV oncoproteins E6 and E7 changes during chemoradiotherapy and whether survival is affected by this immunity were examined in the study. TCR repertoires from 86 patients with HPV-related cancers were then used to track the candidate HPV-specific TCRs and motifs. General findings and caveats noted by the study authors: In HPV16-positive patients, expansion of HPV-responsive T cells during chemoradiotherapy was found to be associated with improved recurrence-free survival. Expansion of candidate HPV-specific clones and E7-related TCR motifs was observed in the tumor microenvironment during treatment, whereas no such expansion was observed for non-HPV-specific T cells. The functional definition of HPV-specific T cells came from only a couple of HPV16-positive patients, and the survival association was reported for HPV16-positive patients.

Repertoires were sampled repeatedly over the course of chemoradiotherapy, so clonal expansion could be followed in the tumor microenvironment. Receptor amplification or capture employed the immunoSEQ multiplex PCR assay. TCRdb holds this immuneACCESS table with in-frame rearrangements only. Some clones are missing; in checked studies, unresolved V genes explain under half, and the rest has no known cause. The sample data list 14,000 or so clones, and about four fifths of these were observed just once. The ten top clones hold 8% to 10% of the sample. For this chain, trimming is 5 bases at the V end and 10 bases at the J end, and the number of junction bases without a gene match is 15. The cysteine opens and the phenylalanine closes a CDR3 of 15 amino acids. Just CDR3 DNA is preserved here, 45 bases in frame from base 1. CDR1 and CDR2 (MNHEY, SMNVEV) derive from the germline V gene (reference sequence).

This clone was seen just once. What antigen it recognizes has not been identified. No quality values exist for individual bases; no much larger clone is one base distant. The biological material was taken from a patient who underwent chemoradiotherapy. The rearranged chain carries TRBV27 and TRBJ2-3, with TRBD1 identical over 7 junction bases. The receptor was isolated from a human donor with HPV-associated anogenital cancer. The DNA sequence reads TGTGCCAGCAGTCCGGACAGGCCCGCCGTTGGAGCGCAGTATTTT. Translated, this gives CASSPDRPAVGAQYF.